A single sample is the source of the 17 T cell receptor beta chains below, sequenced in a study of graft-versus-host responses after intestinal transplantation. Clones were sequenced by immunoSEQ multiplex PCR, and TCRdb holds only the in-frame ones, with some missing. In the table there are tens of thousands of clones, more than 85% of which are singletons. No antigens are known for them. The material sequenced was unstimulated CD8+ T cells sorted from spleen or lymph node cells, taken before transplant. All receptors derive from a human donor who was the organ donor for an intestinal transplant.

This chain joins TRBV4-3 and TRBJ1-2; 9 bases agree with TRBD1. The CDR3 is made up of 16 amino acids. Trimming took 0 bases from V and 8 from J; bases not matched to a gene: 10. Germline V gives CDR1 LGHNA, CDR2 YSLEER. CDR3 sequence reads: CASSQERDRVVPGYTF. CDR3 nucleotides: TGCGCCAGCAGCCAAGAAAGGGACAGGGTAGTCCCCGGCTACACCTTC.

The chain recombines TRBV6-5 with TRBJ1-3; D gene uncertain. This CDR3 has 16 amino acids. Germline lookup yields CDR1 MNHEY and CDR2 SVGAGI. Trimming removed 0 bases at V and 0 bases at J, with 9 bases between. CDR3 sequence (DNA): TGTGCCAGCAGTTACTCGTCTCCCAGCTCTGGAAACACCATATATTTT. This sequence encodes CASSYSSPSSGNTIYF.

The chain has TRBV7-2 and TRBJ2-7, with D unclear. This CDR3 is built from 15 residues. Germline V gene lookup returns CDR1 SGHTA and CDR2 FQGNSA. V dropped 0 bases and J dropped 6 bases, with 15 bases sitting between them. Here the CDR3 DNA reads TGTGCCAGCAGCTTAGCAGGCCTACCCGTTATCGAGCAGTACTTC. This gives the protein CASSLAGLPVIEQYF.

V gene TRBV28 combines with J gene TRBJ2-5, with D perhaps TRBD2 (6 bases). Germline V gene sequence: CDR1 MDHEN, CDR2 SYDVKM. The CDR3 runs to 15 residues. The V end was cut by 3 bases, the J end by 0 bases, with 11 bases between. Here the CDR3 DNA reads TGTGCCAGCAGTTTGCTAGCGATGTACCAAGAGACCCAGTACTTC. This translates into CASSLLAMYQETQYF.

The CDR3: CASRGNTYEQYF. CDR3 in DNA: TGTGCCAGTAGAGGGAACACCTACGAGCAGTACTTC. The chain recombines TRBV19 with TRBJ2-7; D not certain. V was pared by 6 bases and J by 2 bases, with 8 bases between. CDR1 and CDR2 from the germline V gene are LNHDA and SQIVND (reference sequence). The CDR3 is 12 amino acids. Using reference TRBV19 and TRBJ2-7 for the parts outside the CDR3, the full variable domain is DGGITQSPKYLFRKEGQNVTLSCEQNLNHDAMYWYRQDPGQGLRLIYYSQIVNDFQKGDIAEGYSVSREKKESFPLTVTSAQKNPTAFYLCASRGNTYEQYFGPGTRLTVT.

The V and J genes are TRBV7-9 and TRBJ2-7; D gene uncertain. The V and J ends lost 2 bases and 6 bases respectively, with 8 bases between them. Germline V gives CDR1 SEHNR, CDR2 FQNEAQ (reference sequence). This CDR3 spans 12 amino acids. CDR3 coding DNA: TGTGCCAGCAGCTTAATATTCTCCGAGCAGTACTTC. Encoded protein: CASSLIFSEQYF.

The CDR3 nucleotides are TGTGCCAGCAGCTTGGGTGGGGATATCGATGGCTACACCTTC. Translation: CASSLGGDIDGYTF. The chain has TRBV5-5 and TRBJ1-2; D remains unclear. Germline V gene lookup returns CDR1 SGHKS and CDR2 YYEKEE (reference sequence). Trimming stripped 0 bases from V and 6 bases from J, with 12 bases between. The CDR3 runs 14 residues. Together with reference TRBV5-5 and TRBJ1-2, the CDR3 gives the full variable domain: DAGVTQSPTHLIKTRGQQVTLRCSPISGHKSVSWYQQVLGQGPQFIFQYYEKEERGRGNFPDRFSARQFPNYSSELNVNALLLGDSALYLCASSLGGDIDGYTFGSGTRLTVV.

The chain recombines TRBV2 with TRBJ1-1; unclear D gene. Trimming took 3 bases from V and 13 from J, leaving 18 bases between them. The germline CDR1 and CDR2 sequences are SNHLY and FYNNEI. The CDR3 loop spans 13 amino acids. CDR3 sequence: CASSDLVRVGDFF. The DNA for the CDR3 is TGTGCCAGCAGTGACCTCGTGAGGGTCGGGGATTTCTTT. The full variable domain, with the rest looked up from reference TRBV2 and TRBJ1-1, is EPEVTQTPSHQVTQMGQEVILRCVPISNHLYFYWYRQILGQKVEFLVSFYNNEISEKSEIFDDQFSVERPDGSNFTLKIRSTKLEDSAMYFCASSDLVRVGDFFGQGTRLTVV.

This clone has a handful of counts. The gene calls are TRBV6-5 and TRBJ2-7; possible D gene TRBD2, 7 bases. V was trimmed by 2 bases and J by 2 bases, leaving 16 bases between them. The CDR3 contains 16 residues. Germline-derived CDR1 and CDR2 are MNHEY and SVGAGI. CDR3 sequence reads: CASSYGGGGSTYEQYF. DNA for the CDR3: TGTGCCAGCAGTTACGGGGGGGGCGGGTCCACCTACGAGCAGTACTTC.

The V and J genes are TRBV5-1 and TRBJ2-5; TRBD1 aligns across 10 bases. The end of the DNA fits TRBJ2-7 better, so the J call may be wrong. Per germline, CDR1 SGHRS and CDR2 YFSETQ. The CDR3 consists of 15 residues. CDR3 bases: TGCGCCAGCAGCTTTACCGGACAGGGGGCCTACGAGCAGTACTTC. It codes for CASSFTGQGAYEQYF.

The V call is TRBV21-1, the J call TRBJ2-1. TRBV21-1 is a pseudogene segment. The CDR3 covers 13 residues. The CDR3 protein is CASSREAGDEQFF. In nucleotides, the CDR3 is TGTGCCAGCAGCAGGGAGGCAGGGGATGAGCAGTTCTTC.

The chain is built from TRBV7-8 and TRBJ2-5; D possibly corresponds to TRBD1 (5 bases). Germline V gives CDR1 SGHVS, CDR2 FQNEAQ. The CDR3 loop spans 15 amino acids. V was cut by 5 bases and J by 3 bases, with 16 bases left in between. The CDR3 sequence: CASSTLRGSKETQYF. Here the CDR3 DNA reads TGTGCCAGCAGCACCCTAAGGGGCTCTAAAGAGACCCAGTACTTC.

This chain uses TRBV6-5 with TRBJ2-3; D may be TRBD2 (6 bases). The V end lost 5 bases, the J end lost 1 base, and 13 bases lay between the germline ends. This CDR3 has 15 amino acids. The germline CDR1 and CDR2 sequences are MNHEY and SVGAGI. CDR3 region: CASSGLGGGTDTQYF. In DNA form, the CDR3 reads TGTGCCAGCAGTGGACTCGGGGGAGGCACAGATACGCAGTATTTT.

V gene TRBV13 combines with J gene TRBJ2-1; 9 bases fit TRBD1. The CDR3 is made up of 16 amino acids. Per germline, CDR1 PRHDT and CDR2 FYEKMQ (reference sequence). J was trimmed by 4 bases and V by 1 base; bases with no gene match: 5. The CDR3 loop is CASSLEQGADYNEQFF. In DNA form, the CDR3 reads TGTGCCAGCAGCTTAGAACAGGGGGCGGATTACAATGAGCAGTTCTTC.

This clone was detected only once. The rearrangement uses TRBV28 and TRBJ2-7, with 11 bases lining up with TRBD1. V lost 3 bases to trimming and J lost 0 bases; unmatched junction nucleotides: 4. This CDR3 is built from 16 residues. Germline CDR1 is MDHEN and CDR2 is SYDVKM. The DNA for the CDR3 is TGTGCCAGCAGTTTTCCCGGGACAGGGGGCTCCTACGAGCAGTACTTC. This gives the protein CASSFPGTGGSYEQYF. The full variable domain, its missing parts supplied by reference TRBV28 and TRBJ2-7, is DVKVTQSSRYLVKRTGEKVFLECVQDMDHENMFWYRQDPGLGLRLIYFSYDVKMKEKGDIPEGYSVSREKKERFSLILESASTNQTSMYLCASSFPGTGGSYEQYFGPGTRLTVT.

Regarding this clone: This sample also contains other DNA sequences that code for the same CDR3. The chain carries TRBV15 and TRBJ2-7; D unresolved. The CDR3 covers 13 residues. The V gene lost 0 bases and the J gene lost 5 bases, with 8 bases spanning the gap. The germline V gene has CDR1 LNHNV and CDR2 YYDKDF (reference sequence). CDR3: CATSRDRGHEQYF. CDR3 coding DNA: TGTGCCACCAGCAGAGATCGAGGACACGAGCAGTACTTC.

CDR3 coding DNA: TGTGCCAGCAGATGGACTAGCGGGAGCTCCTACGAGCAGTACTTC. Protein sequence: CASRWTSGSSYEQYF. This chain links TRBV28 with TRBJ2-7; 13 bases line up with TRBD2. The CDR3 is 15 residues long. Germline V gene data show CDR1 as MDHEN and CDR2 as SYDVKM. Trimming at V came to 6 bases and at J to 0 bases, leaving 2 bases not matched to a gene.